Presented here are 24 T cell receptor beta chains from one specimen sequenced in a study of spatial heterogeneity in lung cancer. From the 5' RACE reads, TCRdb called clonotypes with MiXCR, one entry per CDR3 protein. This table has about 45,000 distinct CDR3 sequences, about 6.5% appearing once. Time point noted: sample taken at primary tumor resection. This specimen was PBMCs, taken at surgery. Source of these receptors: a female donor with early-stage non-small cell lung cancer.

There are a few counts of this clonotype. The chain carries TRBV5-1 and TRBJ1-1; the D gene is possibly TRBD1 (6 bases). The CDR3 runs to 13 residues. CDR1 is SGHRS, CDR2 YFSETQ, per germline. V was pared by 2 bases and J by 7 bases, with 12 bases between. This CDR3 reads CASSLQGSGEAFF. DNA of the CDR3: TGCGCCAGCAGCTTACAGGGAAGCGGTGAAGCTTTCTTT.

Many counts were recorded for this clonotype. This rearrangement joins TRBV6-1 to TRBJ2-3, with D uncertain. CDR1 and CDR2 from the germline V gene are MNHNS and SASEGT. V dropped 10 bases and J dropped 4 bases, with 15 bases sitting between them. This CDR3 spans 13 amino acids. CDR3 residues: CATLLGGADTQYF. Written as DNA, the CDR3 is TGTGCCACCCTGTTGGGTGGCGCAGATACGCAGTATTTT.

The chain couples TRBV5-1 to TRBJ1-2; weak D call: TRBD1 (5 bases). V lost 4 bases to trimming and J lost 0 bases, with 10 bases between them. CDR3 size: 14 residues. Germline assignment: CDR1 SGHRS and CDR2 YFSETQ. This CDR3 is CASSRDGTNYGYTF. CDR3 in DNA: TGCGCCAGCAGCCGGGACGGTACTAACTATGGCTACACCTTC.

The chain employs TRBV6-5 and TRBJ2-3; 10 positions match TRBD1. Germline CDR1 MNHEY, CDR2 SVGAGI. The CDR3 length is 15 residues. V dropped 1 base and J dropped 4; count of bases not matched to a gene: 2. DNA of the CDR3: TGTGCCAGCAGTTACTGGGGACAGGGGTCAGATACGCAGTATTTT. As protein: CASSYWGQGSDTQYF.

V is TRBV6-2 or TRBV6-3 and J is TRBJ2-6, with D unresolved. The V and J ends lost 6 bases and 0 bases respectively, with 12 bases between them. The CDR3 spans 16 residues. Looked up from germline, CDR1 is MNHEY and CDR2 is SVGEGT. This CDR3 is CASSQSWVSGANVLTF. CDR3 DNA: TGTGCCAGCAGCCAGAGTTGGGTCTCTGGGGCCAACGTCCTGACTTTC.

This clonotype was seen ten or more times. The chain carries TRBV6-6 and TRBJ1-1; D remains ambiguous. This CDR3 is built from 13 residues. Germline CDR1 reads MNHNY; CDR2 reads SVGAGI (reference sequence). Trimming took 7 bases from V and 3 from J, leaving 12 bases between them. The CDR3 protein is CASTPHTDTEAFF. Written as DNA, the CDR3 is TGTGCCAGCACCCCACACACGGACACTGAAGCTTTCTTT.

This chain connects TRBV7-9 to TRBJ2-4, with unresolved D. V lost 1 base, J lost 3 bases, and 10 bases lay in between. This CDR3 is 15 amino acids long. Per germline, CDR1 SEHNR and CDR2 FQNEAQ (reference sequence). The CDR3 region has the DNA TGTGCCAGCAGCTTAGGTTCGGCAGGCAAAAACATTCAGTACTTC. Protein: CASSLGSAGKNIQYF.

Concerning this clonotype: A much larger clone lies one base from this, so it may be a read error. V gene TRBV6-2 or TRBV6-3 combines with J gene TRBJ2-7; D is unresolved. CDR1 and CDR2 from the germline V gene are MNHEY and SVGEGT. The CDR3 consists of 15 residues. The CDR3 nucleotides read TGTGCCAGCAGCCATTGGGGAAGAAGCTCCTACGAGCTGTACTTC. Translation gives CASSHWGRSSYELYF.

There are many counts of this clonotype. This sequence joins TRBV7-8 and TRBJ2-5; 8 bases align to TRBD2. The CDR3 has 15 amino acids. V was pared by 5 bases and J by 0 bases, with 5 bases of the junction left unmatched. Germline V gives CDR1 SGHVS, CDR2 FQNEAQ. CDR3 sequence: CASSGGLGYQETQYF. For the CDR3, the DNA is TGTGCCAGCAGCGGGGGACTAGGGTACCAAGAGACCCAGTACTTC.

The table lists this clonotype with many counts. This chain uses TRBV25-1 with TRBJ1-6; 7 bases fit TRBD1. In germline, CDR1 is MGHDK, CDR2 SYGVNS. V was pared by 2 bases and J by 3 bases, with 1 base of the junction left unmatched. The CDR3 runs to 15 residues. This chain's CDR3 is CASSERDSYNSPLHF. The CDR3 nucleotides are TGTGCCAGCAGTGAAAGGGACAGCTATAATTCACCCCTCCACTTT.

This clonotype was counted at least ten times. This chain connects TRBV7-2 to TRBJ1-5; 7 bases are a match to TRBD1. Germline lookup yields CDR1 SGHTA and CDR2 FQGNSA. This CDR3 contains 16 residues. Germline trimming cut 4 bases from V and 3 bases from J; bases unmatched to any gene: 9. CDR3 DNA: TGTGCCAGCAGCTCGCGCTTGGGACAGTACAATCAGCCCCAGCATTTT. The encoded protein is CASSSRLGQYNQPQHF. Variable domain in full (rest from reference TRBV7-2 and TRBJ1-5): GAGVSQSPSNKVTEKGKDVELRCDPISGHTALYWYRQSLGQGLEFLIYFQGNSAPDKSGLPSDRFSAERTGGSVSTLTIQRTQQEDSAVYLCASSSRLGQYNQPQHFGDGTRLSIL.

The V and J genes are TRBV2 and TRBJ2-7; D is undetermined. This CDR3 contains 11 residues. The germline CDR1 and CDR2 sequences are SNHLY and FYNNEI. V was clipped by 6 bases and J by 5 bases, with 8 bases between them. The CDR3 sequence: CASRTKNEQYF. CDR3 DNA: TGTGCCAGCAGGACAAAAAACGAGCAGTACTTC.

To note about this clonotype: Germline and junction disagree at one end, which may indicate a read error. The chain carries TRBV4-3 and TRBJ1-4; TRBD1 is a possible D gene (5 bases). Germline V lookup: CDR1 LGHNA, CDR2 YSLEER. This CDR3 spans 15 amino acids. CDR3: CASSPGGPGKENLFF. DNA for the CDR3: TGCGCCAGCAGCCCCGGAGGTCCAGGGAAAGAAAATCTGTTTTTT.

This clonotype occurred many times. The chain has TRBV9 and TRBJ1-1; D perhaps matches TRBD1 (6 bases). The V gene lost 4 bases and the J gene lost 5 bases, with 12 bases spanning the gap. CDR3 length: 13 amino acids. CDR1 SGDLS and CDR2 YYNGEE come from the germline V gene. DNA of the CDR3: TGTGCCAGCAGCCTGGGAGGGGGTACTGAAGCTTTCTTT. Encoded protein: CASSLGGGTEAFF.

The gene calls are TRBV6-5 and TRBJ1-1; the match to TRBD1 covers 7 bases. With V trimmed by 5 bases and J by 2 bases, 8 bases remained unmatched. CDR1 and CDR2 (germline): MNHEY, SVGAGI. This CDR3 spans 15 amino acids. The CDR3 is CASSRVGTVNTEAFF. The CDR3 nucleotides read TGTGCCAGCAGTAGAGTCGGGACAGTCAACACTGAAGCTTTCTTT.

Only a few counts were recorded for this clonotype. This sequence joins TRBV6-2 or TRBV6-3 and TRBJ1-5, with D tentatively TRBD1 (5 bases). Germline CDR1 is MNHEY and CDR2 is SVGEGT. The CDR3 runs 17 residues. Trimming took off 0 bases at V and 3 bases at J, with 15 bases between the two ends. The CDR3 sequence is CASSYSFWSGPNQPQHF. The CDR3 nucleotides read TGTGCCAGCAGTTACTCGTTTTGGTCAGGGCCCAATCAGCCCCAGCATTTT.

The chain links TRBV28 to TRBJ2-4; 9 nucleotides match TRBD1. The CDR3 has 18 amino acids. Germline values: CDR1 MDHEN, CDR2 SYDVKM. The trim removed 9 bases at V and 6 bases at J, leaving 21 bases unmatched. For the CDR3, the DNA is TGTGCCAGTACCCCGGCTGGGTCCGGGACAGGGACTCGAAACATTCAGTACTTC. Its translation is CASTPAGSGTGTRNIQYF. Full variable domain (rest looked up from reference TRBV28 and TRBJ2-4): DVKVTQSSRYLVKRTGEKVFLECVQDMDHENMFWYRQDPGLGLRLIYFSYDVKMKEKGDIPEGYSVSREKKERFSLILESASTNQTSMYLCASTPAGSGTGTRNIQYFGAGTRLSVL.

The gene calls are TRBV12-3 or TRBV12-4 and TRBJ2-7; 7 bases match TRBD1. Germline trimming cut 4 bases from V and 2 bases from J; bases unmatched to any gene: 20. The CDR3 covers 19 residues. The CDR3 region is CASSSYVPHTGERAYEQYF. CDR3 bases: TGTGCCAGCAGTTCCTACGTCCCACACACAGGGGAGAGGGCCTACGAGCAGTACTTC.

This clonotype was counted ten times or more. The gene calls are TRBV29-1 and TRBJ2-3; the D gene could be TRBD1 or TRBD2 (6 bases each). This CDR3 spans 14 amino acids. V lost 6 bases to trimming and J lost 2 bases, with 15 bases between them. Germline V gene sequence: CDR1 SQVTM, CDR2 ANQGSEA. This CDR3 is CSVLLGGLTDTQYF. DNA for the CDR3: TGCAGCGTCTTACTAGGGGGGCTCACAGATACGCAGTATTTT.

This clonotype was picked up a small number of times. The rearrangement joins TRBV7-2 to TRBJ1-5; D gene unclear. Trimming took off 0 bases at V and 5 bases at J, with 5 bases between the two ends. This CDR3 spans 13 amino acids. CDR1 SGHTA and CDR2 FQGNSA come from the germline V gene. The CDR3 DNA reads TGTGCCAGCAGCTTAGCTGCACATCAGCCCCAGCATTTT. This translates into CASSLAAHQPQHF.

This clonotype has ten or more counts. J is TRBJ2-1 and V is TRBV7-9; 8 bases map to TRBD1. V shed 3 bases and J 9 bases; nucleotides not matched to a gene: 4. The CDR3 extends over 13 amino acids. Germline V gene data show CDR1 as SEHNR and CDR2 as FQNEAQ (reference sequence). The CDR3 spells CASSFRGHGEQFF. The DNA for the CDR3 is TGTGCCAGCAGCTTCAGGGGGCACGGTGAGCAGTTCTTC.

This clonotype turned up a few times. The chain links TRBV10-3 to TRBJ1-4; D not certain. This CDR3 spans 13 amino acids. V lost 2 bases to trimming and J lost 5 bases, with 6 bases between them. Germline V gives CDR1 ENHRY, CDR2 SYGVKD. This CDR3 reads CAISEPANEKLFF. The DNA of the CDR3 is TGTGCCATCAGTGAGCCGGCGAATGAAAAACTGTTTTTT.

This clonotype was counted at least ten times. The J gene is TRBJ2-1, the V gene TRBV7-9, with TRBD1 identical over 9 bases. CDR3 length: 14 amino acids. V lost 4 bases and J lost 6; bases outside the gene matches: 4. Germline V gives CDR1 SEHNR, CDR2 FQNEAQ (reference sequence). The CDR3 region is CASSYPGQGNEQFF. As DNA, the CDR3 is TGTGCCAGCAGCTACCCGGGACAGGGCAATGAGCAGTTCTTC.

This chain uses TRBV3-1 with TRBJ2-1; 13 bases align to TRBD2. Germline assignment: CDR1 LGHDT and CDR2 YNNKEL (reference sequence). The CDR3 spans 20 residues. Trimming took 4 bases from V and 7 from J; bases not matched to a gene: 19. The CDR3 here is CASSLRGGTSGVPFGNEQFF. The DNA for the CDR3 is TGTGCCAGCAGCCTCCGAGGAGGGACTAGCGGGGTTCCTTTCGGGAATGAGCAGTTCTTC.